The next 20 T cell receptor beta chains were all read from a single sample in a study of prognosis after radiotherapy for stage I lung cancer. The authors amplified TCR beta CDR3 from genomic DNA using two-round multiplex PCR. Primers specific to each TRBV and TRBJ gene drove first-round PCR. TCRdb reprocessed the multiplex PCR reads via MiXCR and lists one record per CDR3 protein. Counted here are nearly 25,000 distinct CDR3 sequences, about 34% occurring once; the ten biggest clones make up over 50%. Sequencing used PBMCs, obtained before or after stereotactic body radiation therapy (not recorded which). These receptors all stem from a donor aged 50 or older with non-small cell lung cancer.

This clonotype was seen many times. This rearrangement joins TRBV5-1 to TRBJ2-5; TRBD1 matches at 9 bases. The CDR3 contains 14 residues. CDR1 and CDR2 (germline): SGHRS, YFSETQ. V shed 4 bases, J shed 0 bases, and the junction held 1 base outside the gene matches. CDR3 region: CASSRTGDQETQYF. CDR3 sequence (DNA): TGCGCCAGCAGCAGGACAGGGGACCAAGAGACCCAGTACTTC.

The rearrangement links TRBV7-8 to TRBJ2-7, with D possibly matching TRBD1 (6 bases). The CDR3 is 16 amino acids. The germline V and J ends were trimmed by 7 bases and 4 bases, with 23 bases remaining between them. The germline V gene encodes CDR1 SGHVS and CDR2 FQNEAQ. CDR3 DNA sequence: TGTGCCAGCATCGCCAAAGCCACAGGGACGGGGTACGAGCAGTACTTC. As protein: CASIAKATGTGYEQYF.

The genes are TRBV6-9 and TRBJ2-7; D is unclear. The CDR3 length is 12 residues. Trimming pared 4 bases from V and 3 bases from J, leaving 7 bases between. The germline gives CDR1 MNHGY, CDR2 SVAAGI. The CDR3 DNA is TGTGCCAGCAGTTCCATAGTCTACGAGCAGTACTTC. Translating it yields CASSSIVYEQYF.

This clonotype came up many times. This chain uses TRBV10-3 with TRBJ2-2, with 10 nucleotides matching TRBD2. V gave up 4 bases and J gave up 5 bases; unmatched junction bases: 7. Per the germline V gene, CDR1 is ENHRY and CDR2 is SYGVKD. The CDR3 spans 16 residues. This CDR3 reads CAISGSLAGETGELFF. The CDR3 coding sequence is TGTGCCATCAGTGGAAGCCTAGCGGGAGAAACCGGGGAGCTGTTTTTT.

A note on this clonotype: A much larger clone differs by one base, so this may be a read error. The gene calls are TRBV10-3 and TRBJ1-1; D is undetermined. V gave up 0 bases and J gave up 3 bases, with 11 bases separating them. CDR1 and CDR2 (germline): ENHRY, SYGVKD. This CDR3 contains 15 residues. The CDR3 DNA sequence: TGTGCCATCAGTGAGTCAGTGAAGGCGGACACTGAAGCTTTCTTT. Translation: CAISESVKADTEAFF.

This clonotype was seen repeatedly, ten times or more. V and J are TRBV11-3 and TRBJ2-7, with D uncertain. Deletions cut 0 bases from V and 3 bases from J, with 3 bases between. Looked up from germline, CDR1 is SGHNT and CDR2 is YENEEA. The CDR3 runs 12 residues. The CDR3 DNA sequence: TGTGCCAGCAGCTTAGACAGCTACGAGCAGTACTTC. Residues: CASSLDSYEQYF.

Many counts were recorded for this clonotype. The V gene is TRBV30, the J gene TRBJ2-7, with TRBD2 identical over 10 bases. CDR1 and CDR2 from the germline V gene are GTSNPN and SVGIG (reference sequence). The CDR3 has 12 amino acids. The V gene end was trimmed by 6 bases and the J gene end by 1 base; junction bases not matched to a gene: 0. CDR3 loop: CACSGRSYEQYF. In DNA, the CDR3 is TGTGCCTGTAGCGGGAGGTCCTACGAGCAGTACTTC.

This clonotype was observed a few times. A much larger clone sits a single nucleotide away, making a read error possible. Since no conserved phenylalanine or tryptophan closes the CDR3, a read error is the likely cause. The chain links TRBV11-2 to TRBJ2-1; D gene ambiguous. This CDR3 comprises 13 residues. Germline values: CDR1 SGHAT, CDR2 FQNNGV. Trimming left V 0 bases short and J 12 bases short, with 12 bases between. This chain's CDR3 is CASSLDHSVGQFS. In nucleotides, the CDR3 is TGTGCCAGCAGCTTAGATCATTCCGTTGGGCAGTTCTCC.

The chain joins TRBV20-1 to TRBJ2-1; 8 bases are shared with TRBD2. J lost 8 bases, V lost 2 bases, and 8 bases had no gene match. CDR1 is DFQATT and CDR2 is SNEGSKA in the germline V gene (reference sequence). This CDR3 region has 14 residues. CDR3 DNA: TGCAGTGCTAGATATGGCGGGGGGAGCCATGAGCAGTTCTTC. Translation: CSARYGGGSHEQFF.

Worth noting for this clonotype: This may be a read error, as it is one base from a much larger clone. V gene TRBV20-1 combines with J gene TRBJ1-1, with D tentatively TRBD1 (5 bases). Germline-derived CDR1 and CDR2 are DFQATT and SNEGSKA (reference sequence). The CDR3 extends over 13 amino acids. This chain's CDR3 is CSATQGGDTEALF. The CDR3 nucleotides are TGCAGTGCTACCCAGGGTGGTGACACTGAAGCTCTCTTT.

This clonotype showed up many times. CDR3 in amino acids: CSARQGQTNEKLFF. The CDR3 bases are TGCAGTGCTAGACAAGGACAGACTAATGAAAAACTGTTTTTT. The chain employs TRBV20-1 and TRBJ1-4; possibly TRBD1 for D (6 bases). V was clipped by 2 bases and J by 2 bases, with 9 bases between them. The CDR3 totals 14 residues. CDR1 is DFQATT and CDR2 is SNEGSKA in the germline V gene (reference sequence).

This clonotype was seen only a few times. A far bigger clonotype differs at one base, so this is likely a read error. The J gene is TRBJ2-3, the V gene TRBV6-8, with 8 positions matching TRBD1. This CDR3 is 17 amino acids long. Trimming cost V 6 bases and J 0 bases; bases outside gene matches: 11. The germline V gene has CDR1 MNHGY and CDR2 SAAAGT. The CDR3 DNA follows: TGTGCCAGCAGCAGCAGGCGGACAGGGTCTAGCACAGATACGCAGTATTTT. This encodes CASSSRRTGSSTDTQYF.

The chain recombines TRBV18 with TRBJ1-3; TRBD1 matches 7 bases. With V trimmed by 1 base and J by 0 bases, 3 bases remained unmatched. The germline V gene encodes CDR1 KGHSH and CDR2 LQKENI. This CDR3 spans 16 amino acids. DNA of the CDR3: TGTGCCAGCTCACCACAGGGGGCCTCCTCTGGAAACACCATATATTTT. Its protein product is CASSPQGASSGNTIYF. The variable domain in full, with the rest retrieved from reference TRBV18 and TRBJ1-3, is NAGVMQNPRHLVRRRGQEARLRCSPMKGHSHVYWYRQLPEEGLKFMVYLQKENIIDESGMPKERFSAEFPKEGPSILRIQQVVRGDSAAYFCASSPQGASSGNTIYFGEGSWLTVV.

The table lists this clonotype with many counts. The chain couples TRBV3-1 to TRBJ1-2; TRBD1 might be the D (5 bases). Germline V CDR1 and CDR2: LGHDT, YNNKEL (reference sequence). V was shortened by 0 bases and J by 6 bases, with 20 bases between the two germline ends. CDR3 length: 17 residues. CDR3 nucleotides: TGTGCCAGCAGCCAAGATCTTAGGGGTATAGCAATCAATGGCTACACCTTC. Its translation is CASSQDLRGIAINGYTF.

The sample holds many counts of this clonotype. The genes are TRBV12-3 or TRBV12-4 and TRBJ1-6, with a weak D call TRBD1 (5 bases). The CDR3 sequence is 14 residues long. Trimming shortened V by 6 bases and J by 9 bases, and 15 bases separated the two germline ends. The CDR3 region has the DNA TGTGCCAGCAGCGGACAAGTAATGGGTTCACCCCTCCACTTT. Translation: CASSGQVMGSPLHF.

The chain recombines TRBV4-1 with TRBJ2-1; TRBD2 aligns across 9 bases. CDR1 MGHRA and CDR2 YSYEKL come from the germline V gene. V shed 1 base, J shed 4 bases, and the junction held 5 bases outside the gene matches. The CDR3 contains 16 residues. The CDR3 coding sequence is TGCGCCAGCAGCCAAGGGGGCGGGGGGGTTTACAATGAGCAGTTCTTC. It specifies CASSQGGGGVYNEQFF.

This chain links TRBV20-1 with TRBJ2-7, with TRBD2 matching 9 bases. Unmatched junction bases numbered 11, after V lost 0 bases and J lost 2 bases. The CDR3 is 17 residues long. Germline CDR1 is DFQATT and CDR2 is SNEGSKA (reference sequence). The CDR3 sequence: CSARDLRRAGGTYEQYF. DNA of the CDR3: TGCAGTGCTAGAGATCTAAGGAGGGCGGGAGGGACCTACGAGCAGTACTTC.

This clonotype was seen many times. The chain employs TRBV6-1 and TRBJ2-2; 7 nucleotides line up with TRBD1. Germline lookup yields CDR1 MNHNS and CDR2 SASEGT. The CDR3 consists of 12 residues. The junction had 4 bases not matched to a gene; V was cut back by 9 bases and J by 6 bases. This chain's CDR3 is CASHRGSGELFF. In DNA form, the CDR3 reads TGTGCCAGTCACAGGGGCTCCGGGGAGCTGTTTTTT.

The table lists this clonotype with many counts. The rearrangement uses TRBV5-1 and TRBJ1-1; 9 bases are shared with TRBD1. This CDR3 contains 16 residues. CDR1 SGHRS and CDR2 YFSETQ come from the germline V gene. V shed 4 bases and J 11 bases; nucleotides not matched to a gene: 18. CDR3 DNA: TGCGCCAGCAGCCCCCGGTTGACAGGGGGAGACTCTTGGGCTTTCTTT. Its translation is CASSPRLTGGDSWAFF.

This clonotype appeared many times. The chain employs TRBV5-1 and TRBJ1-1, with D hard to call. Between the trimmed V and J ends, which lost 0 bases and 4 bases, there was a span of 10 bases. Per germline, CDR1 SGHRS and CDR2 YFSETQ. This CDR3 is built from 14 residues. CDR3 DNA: TGCGCCAGCAGCTTGGTCACGGGGAGCACTGAAGCTTTCTTT. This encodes CASSLVTGSTEAFF.